Below, one T cell receptor beta chain is given with its context. The sample belongs to a study of blood T cell repertoires in COVID-19. CDR1 and CDR2 (germline): LNHDA, SQIVND (reference sequence). This CDR3 contains 14 residues. With 5 bases removed from V and 2 bases from J, the gap between germline ends came to 12 bases. Profiled with immunoSEQ multiplex PCR; TCRdb holds only in-frame clones, not every one. The sample has some 500,000 clones, approximately 91% seen once. This chain uses TRBV19 with TRBJ1-2, with D unclear. The sequenced sample was peripheral blood. This clonotype originated in a woman aged 45 to 65 with COVID-19, enrolled during active disease. The CDR3 loop is CASSPPGGNYGYTF. CDR3 DNA sequence: TGTGCCAGTAGTCCCCCCGGCGGGAACTATGGCTACACCTTC.